This T cell receptor (beta chain) stems from a study of patients and donors after allogeneic stem cell transplantation. This clonotype was observed at least ten times. TCRdb analysed the RT-PCR reads with MiXCR anew, one entry per CDR3 protein. The table lists about 150,000 distinct CDR3 sequences, roughly two fifths of them singletons. This CDR3 is 13 amino acids long. V lost 7 bases, J lost 5 bases, and 3 bases stayed unmatched. The source is a human donor who was either an allogeneic HSCT recipient or a stem cell or donor lymphocyte infusion donor (not recorded which). It is not recorded whose cells these are; they may come from a transplant donor. The rearrangement links TRBV12-3 or TRBV12-4 to TRBJ1-4; 8 bases map to TRBD1. Sequenced: blood, either unsorted or a sorted T cell fraction (not recorded which). The CDR3 sequence is CASTGQGNEKLFF. In DNA form, the CDR3 reads TGTGCCAGCACCGGACAGGGCAATGAAAAACTGTTTTTT.